This TCR beta chain is drawn from a study of cytomegalovirus exposure and HLA in healthy donors (TCRdb year 2017). Regarding the study in general: In an earlier analysis of some 550 of the donors, under 300 Gb of sequence data and approximately 100 million unique TCR beta sequences from roughly 190 million T cells were reported. About 320 gigabases of sequencing data and approximately 84 million unique TCR sequences were included in an early release covering around 600 HLA-typed donors. The genetic ancestry cluster associated with self-reported Caucasian donors included roughly 84% of the roughly 400 genotyped donors. The study aimed to test whether cataloging public T cell receptors could reveal signatures of past pathogen exposure. The study profiled the T cell repertoires of more than 500 subjects by immunosequencing and related them to cytomegalovirus serostatus. Besides the first cohort of roughly 660 subjects, a separate validation cohort made up of some 110 different subjects was used. To predict cytomegalovirus infection status, the study combined high-throughput TCR immunosequencing, statistical association of individual TCRs with disease status, and machine learning. A later analysis re-examined previously published TCR beta repertoires from more than 550 donors and added high-resolution HLA genotyping to investigate patterns of TCR occurrence. The later analysis used no new phenotypic data to find candidate immune exposures, relying instead on TCR beta sequences and their occurrence across donors. To decide whether each TCR beta V gene segment behaved as functional or pseudogenic, an earlier analysis of some 600 of the donors relied on high-throughput TCR beta sequencing. Alongside the repertoire data, information on donor age, sex, ethnicity and CMV serostatus was compiled. In a later genetic analysis, genome-wide SNP genotypes for about 65% of the roughly 670 donors were used, and that subset was treated as a discovery cohort. All discovery cohort repertoires had been generated on a single sequencing platform. Both class I and class II loci were covered by HLA typing, at four-digit resolution. Typing coverage differed by locus: A, B, C, DRB1 and DQB1 were typed in roughly 620-640 donors, DQA1 in about 500, DPA1 in roughly 590, and DPB1 in approximately 450. Several DR-DQ haplotypes were handled as single units for association and clustering because linkage in the cohort was strong. On average, 235,054 unique TCR beta nucleotide sequences were sequenced per donor among a few hundred genotyped donors of the cohort, with roughly 18% of those sequences being non-productive. Broad study findings and their caveats: Some IMGT-functional V segments, including TRBV6-2 and TRBV6-3, could not be distinguished by the 87-base-pair reads and were therefore excluded. According to a later analysis, parvovirus B19, influenza, CMV and Epstein-Barr virus appeared linked to several top co-occurrence clusters. A later genetic analysis reported fewer N-insertions in productive TCRs among donors in an Asian-associated ancestry cluster than the roughly 690-donor mean. When HLA alleles, especially DR and DQ, strongly co-occurred, TCR associations were difficult to assign to individual alleles. In a later analysis, the rate of TCR association differed among HLA loci, with DRB1 alleles having the most associated TCRs and HLA-C alleles having the fewest. Compared with equally common non-associated chains, HLA-associated TCR beta chains in a later analysis were more clonally expanded and had lower generation probabilities. Linkage disequilibrium might explain the correlated functional status among segregating V segments, but an unknown experimental factor could not be ruled out. A few of the identified cytomegalovirus-associated TCR beta chains were confirmed in vitro to be specific for cytomegalovirus antigens. A further reported finding was that TCR beta sequences accurately predicted the HLA-A and HLA-B alleles for most subjects in the first cohort. At a false discovery rate of 0.05, a later analysis linked around 17,000 TCR beta sequences to specific HLA alleles. Across donors, most TCR sequences were observed very rarely, whereas some public TCRs were present in many individuals. A total of some 180 TCR beta chains were listed by the study as associated with cytomegalovirus. CMV serostatus was the only immune exposure information available for the cohort. In a later genetic analysis, a missense DCLRE1C variant was associated with V-gene and J-gene trimming of TCR beta chains, and the association was replicated in an independent cohort. In both the original and validation cohorts, the classifier was reported to diagnose cytomegalovirus status with high specificity and sensitivity. The sequencing pipeline was judged likely to have produced a cluster of highly shared sequence variants as a technical artifact. In an earlier analysis of under 600 of the donors, most TCR beta V segments were observed in productive rearrangements about 87% or about 30% of the time, broadly matching IMGT annotations. The earlier analysis of a few hundred of the donors excluded 15 to 20 rarely observed V segments, including chromosome 9 orphons, because counts were too low. The presence/absence analyses assumed that sequencing depth was roughly uniform across donors, and that assumption may not be true. A later analysis found that most CMV-associated TCR beta chains appeared HLA-restricted, with HLA associations seemingly driven largely by CMV exposure. Because HLA typing was unavailable for some donors at each locus, only the typed subset was used in association tests. The cohort was sequenced for TCR beta chains only, and without alpha or paired-chain data the features that could be detected were limited. It was suggested by the authors that the approach could potentially be generalized to other disease states and immunological phenotypes.

Libraries were made using the immunoSEQ multiplex PCR assay. For the multiplex PCR, a mixture combining 60 forward primers for TCR Vbeta segments and 13 reverse primers for TCR Jbeta segments was used. The CDR3 region of rearranged TCR beta genes was amplified from genomic DNA by a multiplex PCR assay. Amplified TCR beta libraries were sequenced as 87-base-pair reads on the Illumina HiSeq System. The paper's data handling went like this. A later analysis tallied around 87 million unique TCR beta chains across the roughly 610 repertoires, and approximately 9.9 million of those chains were shared by two or more donors. To remove PCR and sequencing errors, raw reads were error-corrected and collapsed into unique sequences using a nearest-neighbor algorithm that merged closely related sequences. Alignment of CDR3 sequences to IMGT reference sequences was used to assign V, D and J gene segments. For a sequence to be retained, a match of at least six nucleotides to both a V gene segment and a J gene segment was required. A rearrangement counted as productive if the CDR3 had no stop codons and remained in frame with V and J, and every other rearrangement counted as non-productive. CDR3 was defined according to IMGT convention as the region running from the second conserved V-encoded cysteine to the conserved J-encoded phenylalanine. Sequences without an unambiguous match to a single V gene segment were excluded from the earlier analysis of 587 of the donors. In an earlier analysis of some 590 of the donors, a V segment was called functional when productive rearrangements were above 56.7%, and segregating when the standard deviation between donors exceeded 5%. A statistical classification framework was built to diagnose cytomegalovirus status from the catalog of TCR beta chain sequences. In a later analysis, TCR nucleotide sequences were compared against IMGT/GENE-DB human TR gene sequences so that V and J genes could be assigned. A later analysis assigned CDR3 sequences and most-parsimonious VDJ recombination scenarios with the TCRdist pipeline. A later analysis defined each TCR beta chain by its CDR3 amino acid sequence plus V-gene family, and excluded reads lacking a unique V-gene family. In a later analysis, fewer than 600 highly shared, low-generation-probability nucleotide sequences were removed to address suspected cross-contamination and a sequencing artifact. A later analysis calculated a clonal expansion index for each public chain from normalized within-repertoire ranks of inferred template counts. In a later analysis, generation probabilities were computed with a VDJ recombination model fitted to out-of-frame rearrangements, and the resulting probabilities were checked against IGoR. In a later analysis, TCR-TCR, TCR-HLA and TCR-CMV co-occurrence was scored with hypergeometric tests, and a repertoire-size bias correction was applied to TCR pairs. False discovery rates were estimated in a later analysis by permuting HLA or CMV assignments 20 times. In a later analysis, co-occurring TCRs were grouped using DBSCAN, and TCRdist sequence similarity was added for clustering within HLA-allele-positive subsets. Repertoires with fewer than 30,000 or more than 120,000 public chains, plus five repertoires with anomalous nucleotide sharing, were excluded from co-occurrence clustering. Held by TCRdb, this immuneACCESS table contains in-frame sequences only and omits some clones. Under half of the omission traces to an unresolved V gene where checked; the cause of the rest is unknown. V and J calls and clone size come straight from that table; D and trimming were deduced from the DNA. The table for this sample lists under 200,000 clones; about 64% of them were counted only once. The top ten clones comprise 1.4% to 1.5% of the sample.

In the case of this clone: It has no known antigen specificity. Base quality data are lacking; no much larger clone is found one base away.

Unmatched junction bases come to 11, with V trimmed by 7 bases and J by 8 bases. As encoded in the germline V gene, CDR1 is MNHEY while CDR2 is SVGAGI. The CDR3 measures 14 amino acids from cysteine to phenylalanine. Left in the record is the CDR3 DNA by itself, 42 bases read in frame from the first base. The cohort comprised more than 550 healthy bone marrow donors. Cohort members were all nominally healthy when sampled, although unrecorded immune exposures were likely present. The donor tested CMV seronegative and was one of the 352 seronegative cohort members. Every donor gave a peripheral blood sample, and the peripheral blood mononuclear cells from that sample were used for TCR beta sequencing. The Qiagen DNeasy Blood Extraction Kit was used to extract genomic DNA from the blood cell samples.

The source of this sequence is a man aged 45-65 years in good health and CMV-seronegative. The chain is made from TRBV6-5 and TRBJ2-1; 7 central nucleotides agree with TRBD2. Source material: PBMCs. The nucleotide sequence is TGTGCCAGCAATCGGCGGGGGAGCGCGGATGAGCAGTTCTTC. Translated, this is CASNRRGSADEQFF.